This TCR beta chain was recorded in a study of blood T cell repertoires in COVID-19. TCRdb keeps only in-frame clones here, not all; method: immunoSEQ multiplex PCR. The sample contains 100,000 to 150,000 clones, 88% of which appear only once. Only a few counts were recorded for this clone. The CDR3 loop spans 16 amino acids. Trimming cost V 5 bases and J 12 bases; bases outside gene matches: 17. CDR1 SGHTA and CDR2 FQGNSA come from the germline V gene. The chain employs TRBV7-2 and TRBJ2-1; 9 bases map to TRBD2. This receptor was taken from a human donor in a cohort sampled during active COVID-19. The sequenced sample was peripheral blood. The CDR3 protein is CASSRGPGAGGQGQFF. As DNA, the CDR3 is TGTGCCAGCAGCCGGGGCCCAGGGGCGGGAGGGCAAGGGCAGTTCTTC.